The clone carrying this T cell receptor beta chain was detected only a few times. The antigen is undetermined. This record comes from a study of vaccination effects on CD4 cells after COVID-19. Overall study: Antigen-specific CD4+ T cells were first expanded with viral peptide pools by the ViraFEST assay and only then sequenced. Broader study findings: Researchers report that only 1 of 255 vaccine-induced clones in healthy vaccinees cross-reacted with common cold coronaviruses.

Culture lasted about ten days before CD4+ T cell isolation. Nobody among the vaccine recipients had prior SARS-CoV-2 infection (nucleocapsid antibodies were negative). Profiling relied on immunoSEQ multiplex PCR, and the TCRdb table lists in-frame clones only, not all of them. In the table there are about 25,000 clones, 65% to 80% of which are singletons. V gave up 0 bases and J gave up 5 bases, with 1 base separating them. The germline gives CDR1 DFQATT, CDR2 SNEGSKA (reference sequence). The CDR3 consists of 10 residues. The chain couples TRBV20-1 to TRBJ1-2; D is undetermined. This sample comprised CD4+ T cells from PBMCs cultured without peptide, obtained before COVID-19 vaccination. This TCR came from a human donor who received a COVID-19 vaccine. CDR3 coding DNA: TGCAGTGCTAGAGAATATGGCTACACCTTC. Protein sequence: CSAREYGYTF.